The rows below give T cell receptor beta chains drawn from one sample of a study of blood T cell repertoires in COVID-19. Generated by immunoSEQ multiplex PCR, the TCRdb table keeps only in-frame clones and is missing some. This repertoire shows around 250,000 clones, roughly four fifths found once; its top ten account for 15%. Sequencing used PBMCs or T cells enriched from blood (not recorded which). These receptors were obtained from a man between 40 and 49 years old who had recovered from COVID-19. The CDR3 runs from the conserved cysteine through the conserved F or W. Fields, in order: V gene, J gene, clone size, D gene, CDR3 DNA, CDR3 protein. D genes are given only for firm matches. The size field is filled for only some rows; it gives once, few, many or a size class.

>TRBV7-9|TRBJ1-4|-|TRBD1
TGTGCCAGCAGCAGACAGGGGGCTAATGAAAAACTGTTTTTT
CASSRQGANEKLFF
>TRBV19|TRBJ1-2|-|-
TGTGCCAGTAGTATTGAGGGTCACTATGGCTACACCTTC
CASSIEGHYGYTF
>TRBV6-5|TRBJ1-3|once|TRBD1
TGTGCCAGCAGTTACTCGACAGGGAGTGGAAACACCATATATTTT
CASSYSTGSGNTIYF
>TRBV2|TRBJ1-6|-|TRBD1
TGTGCCAGCAGTGGCCTGGGACAGGGGACTTCACCCCTCCACTTT
CASSGLGQGTSPLHF
>TRBV5-1|TRBJ1-5|-|-
TGCGCCAGCAGCTTGGATATTAATCAGCCCCAGCATTTT
CASSLDINQPQHF
>TRBV2|TRBJ1-5|-|TRBD1
TGTGCCAGCAGCAACAGGGGCTTTCGTAATCAGCCCCAGCATTTT
CASSNRGFRNQPQHF
>TRBV29-1|TRBJ2-7|once|TRBD1
TGCAGCGTTCTAGACAGGGGGCTCGAGCAGTACTTC
CSVLDRGLEQYF
>TRBV27|TRBJ2-1|-|TRBD2
TGTGCCAGCAGAGCGGGGGTGAGGGATGAGCAGTTCTTC
CASRAGVRDEQFF
>TRBV27|TRBJ1-1|-|-
TGTGCCAGCAGACCTGATCGGGGCACTGAAGCTTTCTTT
CASRPDRGTEAFF
>TRBV7-9|TRBJ1-2|-|-
TGTGCCAGCACCCTCGTGCAGGGGATGAGTGGCTACACCTTC
CASTLVQGMSGYTF
>TRBV4-1|TRBJ1-4|-|-
TGCGCCAGCAGCCAAGGCAACACACAGGGTGGCGAAAAACTGTTTTTT
CASSQGNTQGGEKLFF
>TRBV30|TRBJ2-6|-|-
TGTGCCTGGAGTGTACGAGGATCCGGGGCCAACGTCCTGACTTTC
CAWSVRGSGANVLTF
>TRBV6-5|TRBJ2-3|-|TRBD2
TGTGCCAGCAGCCGCGGGAGGATGACAGATACGCAGTATTTT
CASSRGRMTDTQYF
>TRBV5-1|TRBJ1-6|few|-
TGCGCCAGCAATCGGGGGGGAGGTAATTCACCCCTCCACTTT
CASNRGGGNSPLHF
>TRBV19|TRBJ1-4|-|TRBD1
TGTGCCAGGAGACAGGGAACTAATGAAAAACTGTTTTTT
CARRQGTNEKLFF
>TRBV6-5|TRBJ2-3|-|TRBD2
TGTGCCAGTTCGATAGCGGGGACCACAGATACGCAGTATTTT
CASSIAGTTDTQYF
>TRBV18|TRBJ2-1|-|TRBD2
TGTGCCAGCTCACCGGGACTAGCGGGAGTTGTCAATGAGCAGTTCTTC
CASSPGLAGVVNEQFF
>TRBV7-3|TRBJ2-7|-|TRBD1
TGTGCCAGCAGCTCGGGACCGACAGGGGCCTACGAGCAGTACTTC
CASSSGPTGAYEQYF
>TRBV27|TRBJ2-7|-|-
TGTGCCAGCAGTTTGAGGCAGGGCAATTTCGAGCAGTACTTC
CASSLRQGNFEQYF
>TRBV5-5|TRBJ2-7|-|TRBD1
TGTGCCAGCAGCTTGTGGGCAGGGGGCAACCCTTCTTCCTACGAGCAGTACTTC
CASSLWAGGNPSSYEQYF
>TRBV9|TRBJ2-7|-|-
TGTGCCAGCAGCGTAGAACCGGGAGTTGGGGAGCAGTACTTC
CASSVEPGVGEQYF
>TRBV27|TRBJ2-1|-|TRBD1
TGTGCCAGTTCGAGACAGGGAGCTCTCGAGCAGTTCTTC
CASSRQGALEQFF
>TRBV13|TRBJ1-2|-|TRBD1
TGTGCCAGCAGGGGACAGGGGGCGGATGGCTACACCTTC
CASRGQGADGYTF
>TRBV4-2|TRBJ2-3|-|TRBD1
TGTGCCAGCAGCCAAGATGTGGGACAGGGGCGGACAGATACGCAGTATTTT
CASSQDVGQGRTDTQYF
>TRBV18|TRBJ2-7|-|-
TGTGCCAGCTCACCCCTCTTAGGAGGGAGCTCCTACGAGCAGTACTTC
CASSPLLGGSSYEQYF